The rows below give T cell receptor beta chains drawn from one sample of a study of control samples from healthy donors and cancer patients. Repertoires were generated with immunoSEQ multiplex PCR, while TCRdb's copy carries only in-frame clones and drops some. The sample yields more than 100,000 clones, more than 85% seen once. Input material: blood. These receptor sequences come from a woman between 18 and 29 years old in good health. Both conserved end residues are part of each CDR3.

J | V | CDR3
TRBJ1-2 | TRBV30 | CAWSGQGGYGYTF
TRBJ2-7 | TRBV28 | CASSLRSTGLGNTYEQYF
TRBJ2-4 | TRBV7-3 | CASSSPIRSLDIQYF
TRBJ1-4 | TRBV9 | CASNRGATNEKLFF
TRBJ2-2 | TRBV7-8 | CASSPQRGGTTGELFF
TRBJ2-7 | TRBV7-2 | CASSSQGGGTYEQYF
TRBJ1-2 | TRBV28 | CASSSMKGQNYGYTF
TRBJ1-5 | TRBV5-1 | CASSLVAPRARGKGSNQPQHF
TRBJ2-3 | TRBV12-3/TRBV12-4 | CASSSPDTQYF
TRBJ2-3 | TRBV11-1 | CASSLLGADTQYF
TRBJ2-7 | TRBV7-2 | CASSLASRAYEQYF
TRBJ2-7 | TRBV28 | CASSPGDASTYEQYF
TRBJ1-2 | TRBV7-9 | CASSLGQGFGYTF
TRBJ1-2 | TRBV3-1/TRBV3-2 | CASRFTGGYGYTF
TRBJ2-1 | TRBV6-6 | CASNGVQRGGGEQFF
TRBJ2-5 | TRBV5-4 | CASSSGTDQETQYF
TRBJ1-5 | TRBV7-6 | CASSFGSNQPQHF
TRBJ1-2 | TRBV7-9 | CASSPQGNYGYTF
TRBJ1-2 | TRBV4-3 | CASSQKTGDGYTF
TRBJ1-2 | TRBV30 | CASDRVRANYGYTF
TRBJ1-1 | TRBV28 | CASSTYRGGVGYRTEAFF
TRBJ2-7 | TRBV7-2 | CASSPDRGSVEQYF
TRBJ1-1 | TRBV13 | CASSVGGGGTTEAFF
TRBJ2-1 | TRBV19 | CASSGGLAGNNEQFF
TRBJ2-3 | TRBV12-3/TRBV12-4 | CASSLAPADTQYF
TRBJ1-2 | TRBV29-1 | CSVDWGQGGYGYTF
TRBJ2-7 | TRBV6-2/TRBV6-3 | CASSYGRDYQPYEQYF
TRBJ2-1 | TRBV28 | CASSLFGGPLEGAYNEQFF
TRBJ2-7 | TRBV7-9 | CASSFSDRGEQYF
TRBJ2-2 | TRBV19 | CASSIYSDSTGELFF
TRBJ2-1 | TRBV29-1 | CSVEDLALYNEQFF
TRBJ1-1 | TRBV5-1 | CASSLPGARTEAFF
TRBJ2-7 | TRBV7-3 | CASSIQPGSSYEQYF
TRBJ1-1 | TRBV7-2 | CASSPVGVMNTEAFF
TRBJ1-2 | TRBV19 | CASSVLDRANYGYTF
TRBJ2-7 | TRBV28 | CASTLNGGISYEQYF
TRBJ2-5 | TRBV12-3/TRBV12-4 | CASSFGGETQYF
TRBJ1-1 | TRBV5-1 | CASSPETTGTGGEAFF
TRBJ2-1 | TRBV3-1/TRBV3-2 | CASSQGYRATYNEQFF
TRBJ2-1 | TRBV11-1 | CASSSDYNNEQFF
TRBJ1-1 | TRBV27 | CASSPRAGVTEAFF
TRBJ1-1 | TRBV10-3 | CAIRGGRTEAFF
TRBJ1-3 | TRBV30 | CAWSVQGAGDTIYF
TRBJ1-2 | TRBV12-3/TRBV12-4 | CASSRGGSDGYTF
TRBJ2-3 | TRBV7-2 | CASTLNAGYRTDTQYF
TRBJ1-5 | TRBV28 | CASNPDGNQPQHF